This is a list of T cell receptor beta chains from one sample in a study of T-cell memory formation after mild COVID-19. TCRdb ran MiXCR on the 5' RACE reads and lists one entry per CDR3 protein. The sample includes approximately 240,000 distinct CDR3 sequences, about a sixth seen only once; the top ten take around 3.7%. The material sequenced was PBMCs or a T cell subset sorted from them (not recorded which). The receptors here all came from a man in his late teens or twenties who had mild COVID-19 (a few samples of this study predate the infection). Cell type and time point are not known. The conserved cysteine and the conserved F or W are not part of the CDR3 here. The size entry is marked missing in some rows and otherwise reads once, few, many or a size class.

clone_size	v_call	j_call	cdr3_aa
NA	TRBV20-1	TRBJ2-7	SAVGDTESYEQY
NA	TRBV5-1	TRBJ1-1	ASSATGSGDEAF
NA	TRBV9	TRBJ2-1	ASSVAAASNEQF
NA	TRBV10-3	TRBJ1-1	AISESKGVAEAF
NA	TRBV20-1	TRBJ2-5	SASYVGGPQETQY
few	TRBV5-1	TRBJ1-2	ASSTGHPANYGYT
NA	TRBV9	TRBJ1-2	ASSRGYYGYT
NA	TRBV7-2	TRBJ2-5	ASSFPSGGPPETQY
few	TRBV5-4	TRBJ2-5	ASKLGTFEETQY
many	TRBV12-3/TRBV12-4	TRBJ1-5	ASRSPGQHNQPQH
few	TRBV5-1	TRBJ2-5	ASSLAGAEETQY
once	TRBV7-2	TRBJ2-1	ASSRTSGGNNEQF
few	TRBV5-6	TRBJ1-1	ASSTREVAAEAF
NA	TRBV11-3	TRBJ1-1	ASSLDSGGEAF